This T cell receptor (beta chain) was identified during a study of blood T cell repertoires in COVID-19. CDR1 is MNHEY and CDR2 is SVGAGI in the germline V gene. CDR3 size: 16 residues. V dropped 2 bases and J dropped 4; count of bases not matched to a gene: 8. TCRdb's table, derived via immunoSEQ multiplex PCR, lists solely in-frame clones and lacks some. The sample carries about 110,000 clones, 65% to 80% recorded once. The specimen was peripheral blood. The TCR was taken from a woman aged 40 to 49 with acute or convalescent COVID-19. V gene TRBV6-5 combines with J gene TRBJ1-3; 7 bases are a match to TRBD1. CDR3 nucleotides: TGTGCCAGCAGTTACGCCGGGACAGTGGAAGGAAACACCATATATTTT. Translation gives CASSYAGTVEGNTIYF.